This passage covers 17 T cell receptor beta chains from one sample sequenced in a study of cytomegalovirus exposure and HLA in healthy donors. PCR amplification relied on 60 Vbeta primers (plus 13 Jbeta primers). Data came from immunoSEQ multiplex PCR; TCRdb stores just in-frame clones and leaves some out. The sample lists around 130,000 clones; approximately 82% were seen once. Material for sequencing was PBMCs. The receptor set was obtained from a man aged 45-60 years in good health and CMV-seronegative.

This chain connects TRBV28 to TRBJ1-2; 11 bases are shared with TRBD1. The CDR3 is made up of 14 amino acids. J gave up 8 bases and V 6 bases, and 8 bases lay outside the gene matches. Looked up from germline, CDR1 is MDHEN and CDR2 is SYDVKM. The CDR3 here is CASRLGQGAWGYTF. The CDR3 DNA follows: TGTGCCAGCAGGCTAGGACAGGGGGCGTGGGGCTACACCTTC.

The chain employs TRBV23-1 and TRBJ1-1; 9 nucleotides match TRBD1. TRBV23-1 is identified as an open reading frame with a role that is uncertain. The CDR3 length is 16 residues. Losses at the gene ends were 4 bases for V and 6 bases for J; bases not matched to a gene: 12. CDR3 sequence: CASSRLDRGRFAEAFF. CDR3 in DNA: TGCGCCAGCAGTCGACTGGACAGGGGTCGATTTGCTGAAGCTTTCTTT.

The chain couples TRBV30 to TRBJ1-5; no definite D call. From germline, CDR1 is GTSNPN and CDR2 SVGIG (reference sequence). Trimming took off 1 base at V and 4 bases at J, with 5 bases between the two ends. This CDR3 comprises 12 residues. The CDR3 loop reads CAWSDSNQPQHF. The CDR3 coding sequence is TGTGCCTGGAGTGACAGTAATCAGCCCCAGCATTTT.

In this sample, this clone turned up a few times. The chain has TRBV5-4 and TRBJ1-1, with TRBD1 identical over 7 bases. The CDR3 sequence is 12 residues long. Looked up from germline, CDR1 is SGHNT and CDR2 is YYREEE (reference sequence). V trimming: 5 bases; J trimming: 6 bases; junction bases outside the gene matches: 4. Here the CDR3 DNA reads TGTGCCAGCAGGTCTACAGGGGCTGAAGCTTTCTTT. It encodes CASRSTGAEAFF. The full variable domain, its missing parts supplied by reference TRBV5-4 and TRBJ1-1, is ETGVTQSPTHLIKTRGQQVTLRCSSQSGHNTVSWYQQALGQGPQFIFQYYREEENGRGNFPPRFSGLQFPNYSSELNVNALELDDSALYLCASRSTGAEAFFGQGTRLTVV.

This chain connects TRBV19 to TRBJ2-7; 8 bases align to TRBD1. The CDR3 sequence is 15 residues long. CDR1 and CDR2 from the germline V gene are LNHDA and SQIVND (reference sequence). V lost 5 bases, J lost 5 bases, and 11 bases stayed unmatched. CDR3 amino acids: CASSLRTGWADEQYF. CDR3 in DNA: TGTGCCAGTAGTTTACGGACAGGGTGGGCCGACGAGCAGTACTTC.

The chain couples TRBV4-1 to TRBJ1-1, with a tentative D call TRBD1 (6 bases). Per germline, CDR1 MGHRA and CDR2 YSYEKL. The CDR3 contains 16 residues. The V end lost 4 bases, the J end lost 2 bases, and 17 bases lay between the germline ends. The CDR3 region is CASSRLQGIQNTEAFF. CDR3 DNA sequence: TGCGCCAGCAGCCGGCTACAGGGAATCCAAAACACTGAAGCTTTCTTT.

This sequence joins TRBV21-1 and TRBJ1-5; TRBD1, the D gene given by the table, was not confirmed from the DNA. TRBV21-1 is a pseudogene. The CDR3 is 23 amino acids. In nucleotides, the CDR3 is TGTGCCAGCAGCCCAGGGTCGCCCCCACTACATCGGGCTCCCAACGCCCACAATCAGCCCCAGCATTTT. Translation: CASSPGSPPLHRAPNAHNQPQHF.

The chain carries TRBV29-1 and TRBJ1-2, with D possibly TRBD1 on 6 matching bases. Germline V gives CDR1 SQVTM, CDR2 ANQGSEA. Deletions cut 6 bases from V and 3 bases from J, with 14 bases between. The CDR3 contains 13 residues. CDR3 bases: TGCAGCGTCCACCGGACAGATTACTATGGCTACACCTTC. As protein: CSVHRTDYYGYTF. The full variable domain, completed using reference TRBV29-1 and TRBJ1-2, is SAVISQKPSRDICQRGTSLTIQCQVDSQVTMMFWYRQQPGQSLTLIATANQGSEATYESGFVIDKFPISRPNLTFSTLTVSNMSPEDSSIYLCSVHRTDYYGYTFGSGTRLTVV.

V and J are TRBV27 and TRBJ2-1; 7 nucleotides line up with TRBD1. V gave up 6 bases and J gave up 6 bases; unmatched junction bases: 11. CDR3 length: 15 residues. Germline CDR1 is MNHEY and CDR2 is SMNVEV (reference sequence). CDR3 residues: CASRGVGGRGNEQFF. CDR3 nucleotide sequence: TGTGCCAGCAGGGGGGTAGGGGGCCGGGGCAATGAGCAGTTCTTC.

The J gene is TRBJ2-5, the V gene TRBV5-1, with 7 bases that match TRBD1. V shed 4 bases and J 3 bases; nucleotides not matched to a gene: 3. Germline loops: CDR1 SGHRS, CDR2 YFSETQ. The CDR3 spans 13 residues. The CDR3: CASSDTGEETQYF. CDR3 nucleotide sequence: TGCGCCAGCAGCGATACAGGGGAAGAGACCCAGTACTTC.

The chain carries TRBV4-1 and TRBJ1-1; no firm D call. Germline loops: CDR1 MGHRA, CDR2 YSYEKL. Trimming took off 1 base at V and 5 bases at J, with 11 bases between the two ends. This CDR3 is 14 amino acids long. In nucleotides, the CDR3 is TGCGCCAGCAGCCAAGTGGTTGGAGAAACTGAAGCTTTCTTT. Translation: CASSQVVGETEAFF.

The CDR3 protein is CASSPGQLGNYGYTF. CDR3 coding DNA: TGCGCCAGCAGCCCCGGACAGCTGGGGAACTATGGCTACACCTTC. The rearrangement uses TRBV5-1 and TRBJ1-2; a possible D gene is TRBD1 (6 bases). This CDR3 is 15 amino acids long. The germline V gene has CDR1 SGHRS and CDR2 YFSETQ. Deletions cut 4 bases from V and 2 bases from J, with 15 bases between.

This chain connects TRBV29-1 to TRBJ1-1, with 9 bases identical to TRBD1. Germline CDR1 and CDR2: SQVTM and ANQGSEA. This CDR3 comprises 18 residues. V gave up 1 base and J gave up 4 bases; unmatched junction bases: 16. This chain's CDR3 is CSVEGITGGFELRTEAFF. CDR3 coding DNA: TGCAGCGTTGAAGGGATTACAGGGGGCTTCGAACTTCGCACTGAAGCTTTCTTT.

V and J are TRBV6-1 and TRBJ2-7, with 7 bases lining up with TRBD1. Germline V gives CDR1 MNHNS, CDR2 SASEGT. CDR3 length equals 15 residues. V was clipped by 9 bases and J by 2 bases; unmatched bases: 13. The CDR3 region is CASIDPHRGAYEQYF. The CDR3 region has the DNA TGTGCCAGTATAGACCCCCACAGGGGAGCCTACGAGCAGTACTTC.

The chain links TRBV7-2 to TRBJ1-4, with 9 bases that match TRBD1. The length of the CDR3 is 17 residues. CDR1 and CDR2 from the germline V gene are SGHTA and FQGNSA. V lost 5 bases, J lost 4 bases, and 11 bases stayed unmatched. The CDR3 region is CASSPSGGTGLNEKLFF. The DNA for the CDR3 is TGTGCCAGCAGCCCCAGCGGCGGGACAGGGCTTAATGAAAAACTGTTTTTT.

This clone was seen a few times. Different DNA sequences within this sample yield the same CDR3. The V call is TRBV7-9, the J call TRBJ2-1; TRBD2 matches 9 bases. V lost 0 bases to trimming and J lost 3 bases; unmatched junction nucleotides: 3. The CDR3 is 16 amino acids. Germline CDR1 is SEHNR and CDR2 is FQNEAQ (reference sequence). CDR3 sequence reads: CASSLALAGSYNEQFF. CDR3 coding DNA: TGTGCCAGCAGCTTAGCTCTAGCGGGGAGCTACAATGAGCAGTTCTTC.

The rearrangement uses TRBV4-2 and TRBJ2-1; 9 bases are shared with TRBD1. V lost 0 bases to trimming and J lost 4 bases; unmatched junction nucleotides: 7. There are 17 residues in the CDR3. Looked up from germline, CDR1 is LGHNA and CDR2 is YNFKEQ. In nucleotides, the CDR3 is TGTGCCAGCAGCCAAGATTGGCTGGGACAGGGTTACAATGAGCAGTTCTTC. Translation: CASSQDWLGQGYNEQFF.